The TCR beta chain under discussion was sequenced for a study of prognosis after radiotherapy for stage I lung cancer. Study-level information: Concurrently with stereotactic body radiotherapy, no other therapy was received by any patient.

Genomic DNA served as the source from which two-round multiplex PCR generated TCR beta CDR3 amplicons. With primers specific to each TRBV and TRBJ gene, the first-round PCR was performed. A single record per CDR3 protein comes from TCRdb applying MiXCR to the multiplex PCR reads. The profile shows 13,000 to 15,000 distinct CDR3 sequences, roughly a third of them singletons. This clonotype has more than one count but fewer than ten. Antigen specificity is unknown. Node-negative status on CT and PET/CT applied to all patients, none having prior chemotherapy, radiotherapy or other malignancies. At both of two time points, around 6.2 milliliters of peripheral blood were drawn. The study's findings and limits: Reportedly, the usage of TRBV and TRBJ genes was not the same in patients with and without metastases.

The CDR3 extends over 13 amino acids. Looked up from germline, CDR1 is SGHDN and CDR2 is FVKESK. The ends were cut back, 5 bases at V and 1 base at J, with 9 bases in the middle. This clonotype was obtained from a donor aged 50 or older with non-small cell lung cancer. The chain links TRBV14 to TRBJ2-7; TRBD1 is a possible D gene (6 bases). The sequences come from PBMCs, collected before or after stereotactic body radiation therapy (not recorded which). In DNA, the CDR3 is TGTGCCAGCAGCTATCAGGGGTCCTACGAGCAGTACTTC. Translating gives CASSYQGSYEQYF.